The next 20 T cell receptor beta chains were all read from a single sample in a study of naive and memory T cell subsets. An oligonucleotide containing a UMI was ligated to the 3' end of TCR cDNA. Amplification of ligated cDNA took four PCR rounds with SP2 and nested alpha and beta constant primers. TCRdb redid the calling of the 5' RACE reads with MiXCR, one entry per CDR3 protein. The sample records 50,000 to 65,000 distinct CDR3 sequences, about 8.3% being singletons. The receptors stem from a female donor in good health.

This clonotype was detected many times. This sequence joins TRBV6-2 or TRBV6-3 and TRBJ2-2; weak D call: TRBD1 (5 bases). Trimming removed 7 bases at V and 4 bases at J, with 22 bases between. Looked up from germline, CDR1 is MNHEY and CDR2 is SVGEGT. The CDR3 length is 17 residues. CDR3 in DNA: TGTGCCAGCACCCATAGGTGGGCACAGGTTCCCACCGGGGAGCTGTTTTTT. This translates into CASTHRWAQVPTGELFF.

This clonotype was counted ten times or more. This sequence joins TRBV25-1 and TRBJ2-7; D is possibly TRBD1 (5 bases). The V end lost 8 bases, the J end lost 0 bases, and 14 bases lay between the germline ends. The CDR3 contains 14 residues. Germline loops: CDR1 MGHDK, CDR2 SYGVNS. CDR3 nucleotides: TGTGCCAGCTCGTCGTGGGGCAACTCCTACGAGCAGTACTTC. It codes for CASSSWGNSYEQYF.

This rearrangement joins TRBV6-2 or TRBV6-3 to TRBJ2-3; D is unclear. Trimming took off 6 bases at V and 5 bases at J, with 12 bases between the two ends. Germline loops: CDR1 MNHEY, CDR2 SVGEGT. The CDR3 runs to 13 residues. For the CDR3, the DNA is TGTGCCAGCAGCCTGAGTTTATTAGATACGCAGTATTTT. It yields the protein CASSLSLLDTQYF.

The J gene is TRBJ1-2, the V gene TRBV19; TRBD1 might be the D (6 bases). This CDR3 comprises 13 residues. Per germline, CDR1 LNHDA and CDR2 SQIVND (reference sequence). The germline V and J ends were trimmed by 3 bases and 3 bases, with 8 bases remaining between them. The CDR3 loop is CASSIKGDYGYTF. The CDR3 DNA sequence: TGTGCCAGTAGTATTAAGGGGGACTATGGCTACACCTTC.

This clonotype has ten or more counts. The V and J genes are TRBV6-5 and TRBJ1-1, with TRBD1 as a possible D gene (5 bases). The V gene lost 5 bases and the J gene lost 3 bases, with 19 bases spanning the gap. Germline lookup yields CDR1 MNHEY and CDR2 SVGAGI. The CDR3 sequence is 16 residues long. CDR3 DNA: TGTGCCAGCAGTCTCAAGTTATTATCCAGGGACACTGAAGCTTTCTTT. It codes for CASSLKLLSRDTEAFF.

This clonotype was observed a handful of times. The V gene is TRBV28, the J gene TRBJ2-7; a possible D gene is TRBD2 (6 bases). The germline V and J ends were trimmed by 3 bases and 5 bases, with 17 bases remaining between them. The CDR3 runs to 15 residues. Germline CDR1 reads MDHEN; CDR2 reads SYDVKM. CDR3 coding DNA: TGTGCCAGCAGTTTTGGTCTGCGGGGTAGAGACGAGCAGTACTTC. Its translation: CASSFGLRGRDEQYF.

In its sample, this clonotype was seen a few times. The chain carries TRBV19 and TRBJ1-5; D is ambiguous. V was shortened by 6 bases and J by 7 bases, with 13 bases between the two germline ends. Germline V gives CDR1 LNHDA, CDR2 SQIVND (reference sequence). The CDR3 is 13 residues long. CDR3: CASRAVLRQPQHF. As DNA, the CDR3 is TGTGCCAGTAGGGCAGTACTCAGGCAGCCCCAGCATTTT.

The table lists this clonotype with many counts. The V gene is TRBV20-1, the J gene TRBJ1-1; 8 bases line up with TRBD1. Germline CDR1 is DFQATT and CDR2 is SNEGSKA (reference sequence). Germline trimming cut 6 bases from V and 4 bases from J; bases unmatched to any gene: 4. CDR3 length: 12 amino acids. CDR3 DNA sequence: TGCAGTGCCCCGGACAGGGCCACTGAAGCTTTCTTT. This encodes CSAPDRATEAFF.

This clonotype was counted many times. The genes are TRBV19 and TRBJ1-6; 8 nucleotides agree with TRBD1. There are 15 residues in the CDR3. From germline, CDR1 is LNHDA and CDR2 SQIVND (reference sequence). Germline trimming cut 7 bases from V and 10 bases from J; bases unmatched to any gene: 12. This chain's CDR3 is CASTTRTGIGSPLHF. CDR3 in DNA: TGTGCCAGTACCACTCGGACAGGGATAGGATCACCCCTCCACTTT. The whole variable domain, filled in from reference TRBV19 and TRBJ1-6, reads DGGITQSPKYLFRKEGQNVTLSCEQNLNHDAMYWYRQDPGQGLRLIYYSQIVNDFQKGDIAEGYSVSREKKESFPLTVTSAQKNPTAFYLCASTTRTGIGSPLHFGNGTRLTVT.

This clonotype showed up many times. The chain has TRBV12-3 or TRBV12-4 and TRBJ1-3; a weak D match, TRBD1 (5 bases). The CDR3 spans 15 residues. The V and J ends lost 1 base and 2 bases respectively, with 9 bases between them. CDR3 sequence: CASSLVGTAGNTIYF. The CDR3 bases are TGTGCCAGCAGTTTAGTAGGGACGGCTGGAAACACCATATATTTT.

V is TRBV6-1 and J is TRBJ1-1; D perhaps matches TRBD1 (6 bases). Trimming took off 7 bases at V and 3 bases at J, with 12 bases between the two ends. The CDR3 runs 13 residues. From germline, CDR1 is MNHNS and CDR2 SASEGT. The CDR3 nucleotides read TGTGCCAGCACCCGGACAGTCGACACTGAAGCTTTCTTT. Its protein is CASTRTVDTEAFF.

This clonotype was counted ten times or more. The CDR3 DNA reads as TGTGCCATCAGTGACCTAGCGGGGGGTACGTCCAACTACAATGAGCAGTTCTTC. It encodes CAISDLAGGTSNYNEQFF. The chain is built from TRBV10-3 and TRBJ2-1; 11 bases line up with TRBD2. Losses at the gene ends were 3 bases for V and 3 bases for J; bases not matched to a gene: 10. The CDR3 sequence is 18 residues long. In germline, CDR1 is ENHRY, CDR2 SYGVKD.

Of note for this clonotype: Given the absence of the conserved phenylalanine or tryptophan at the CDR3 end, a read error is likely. This CDR3 is CASSNDGNTEAFL. The CDR3 nucleotides read TGTGCCAGCAGCAACGACGGGAACACTGAAGCTTTCCTT. The chain couples TRBV7-9 to TRBJ1-1, with D uncertain. Germline lookup yields CDR1 SEHNR and CDR2 FQNEAQ (reference sequence). Deletions cut 5 bases from V and 1 base from J, with 8 bases between. The CDR3 is 13 amino acids.

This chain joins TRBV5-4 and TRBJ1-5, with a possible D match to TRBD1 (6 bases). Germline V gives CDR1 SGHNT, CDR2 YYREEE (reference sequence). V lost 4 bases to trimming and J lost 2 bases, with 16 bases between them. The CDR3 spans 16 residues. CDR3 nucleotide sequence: TGTGCCAGCAGCCAAACAACAGGGTACGGCAATCAGCCCCAGCATTTT. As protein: CASSQTTGYGNQPQHF.

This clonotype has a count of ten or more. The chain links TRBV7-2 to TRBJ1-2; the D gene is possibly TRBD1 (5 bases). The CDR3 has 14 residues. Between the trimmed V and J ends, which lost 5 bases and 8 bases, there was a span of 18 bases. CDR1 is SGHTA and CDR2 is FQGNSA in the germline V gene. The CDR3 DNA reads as TGTGCCAGCAGCACGCCGGGACGGCGAGCGGGCTACACCTTC. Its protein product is CASSTPGRRAGYTF.

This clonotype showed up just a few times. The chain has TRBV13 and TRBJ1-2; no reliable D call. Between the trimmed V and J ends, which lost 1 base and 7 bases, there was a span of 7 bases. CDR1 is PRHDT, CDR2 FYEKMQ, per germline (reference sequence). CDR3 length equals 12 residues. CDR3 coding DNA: TGTGCCAGCAGCTTAGAAGGAGGTGGCTACACCTTC. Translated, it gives CASSLEGGGYTF.

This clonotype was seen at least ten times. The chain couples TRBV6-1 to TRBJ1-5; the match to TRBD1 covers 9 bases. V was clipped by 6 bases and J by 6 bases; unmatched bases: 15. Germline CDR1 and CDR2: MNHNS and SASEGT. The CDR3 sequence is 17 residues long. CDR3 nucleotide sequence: TGTGCCAGCAGCCCCGGGACAGGGATTCTTCTTAGTCAGCCCCAGCATTTT. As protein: CASSPGTGILLSQPQHF.

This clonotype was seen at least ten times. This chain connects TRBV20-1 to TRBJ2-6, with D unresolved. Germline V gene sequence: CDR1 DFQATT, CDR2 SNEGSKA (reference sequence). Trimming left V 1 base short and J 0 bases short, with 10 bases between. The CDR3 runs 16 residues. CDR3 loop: CSARAGLSSGANVLTF. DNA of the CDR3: TGCAGTGCTAGAGCCGGTCTTAGCTCTGGGGCCAACGTCCTGACTTTC.

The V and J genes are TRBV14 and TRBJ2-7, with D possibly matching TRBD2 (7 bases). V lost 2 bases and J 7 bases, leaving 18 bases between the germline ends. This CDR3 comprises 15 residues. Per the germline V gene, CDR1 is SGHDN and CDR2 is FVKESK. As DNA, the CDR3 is TGTGCCAGCAGCCAACCGAGAGGGGGGGTCGAGGAGCAGTACTTC. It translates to CASSQPRGGVEEQYF.

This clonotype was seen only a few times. The CDR3 DNA reads TGTGCCAGCAGAAAACAGACTGGCGAAGAGACCCAGTACTTC. It codes for CASRKQTGEETQYF. The V and J genes are TRBV11-2 and TRBJ2-5; D uncertain. This CDR3 contains 14 residues. V lost 6 bases, J lost 3 bases, and 14 bases lay in between. Germline V gene lookup returns CDR1 SGHAT and CDR2 FQNNGV. Supplemented by reference TRBV11-2 and TRBJ2-5, the full variable domain reads EAGVAQSPRYKIIEKRQSVAFWCNPISGHATLYWYQQILGQGPKLLIQFQNNGVVDDSQLPKDRFSAERLKGVDSTLKIQPAKLEDSAVYLCASRKQTGEETQYFGPGTRLLVL.